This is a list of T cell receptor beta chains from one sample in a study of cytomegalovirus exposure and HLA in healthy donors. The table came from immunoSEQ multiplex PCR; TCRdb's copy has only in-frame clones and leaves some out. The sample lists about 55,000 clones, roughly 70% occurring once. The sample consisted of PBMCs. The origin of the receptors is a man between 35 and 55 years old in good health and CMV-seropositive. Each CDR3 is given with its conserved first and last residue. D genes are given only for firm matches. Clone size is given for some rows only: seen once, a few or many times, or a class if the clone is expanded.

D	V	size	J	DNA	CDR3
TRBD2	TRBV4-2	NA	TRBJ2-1	TGTGCCAGCAGCCAAGTTAATGGCGGGGGGAGCTCCTACAATGAGCAGTTCTTC	CASSQVNGGGSSYNEQFF
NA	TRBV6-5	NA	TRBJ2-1	TGTGCCAGCAGTTACTCCGTCTCGAGCTCCTACAATGAGCAGTTCTTC	CASSYSVSSSYNEQFF
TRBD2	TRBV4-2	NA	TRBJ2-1	TGTGCCAGCAGCCATCGTCCGGGCGGGGGGCCGGGTGAGCAGTTCTTC	CASSHRPGGGPGEQFF
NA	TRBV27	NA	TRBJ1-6	TGTGCCAGCAGTGGAAGAGGGGGTTCACCCCTCCACTTT	CASSGRGGSPLHF
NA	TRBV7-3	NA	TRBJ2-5	TGTGCCAGCACCTATCAGGGGGGTCGGAGGGAGACCCAGTACTTC	CASTYQGGRRETQYF
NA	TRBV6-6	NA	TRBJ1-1	TGTGCCAGCAGCGACGGGATCCGGGGCACTGAAGCTTTCTTT	CASSDGIRGTEAFF
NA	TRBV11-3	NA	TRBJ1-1	TGTGCCAGCAGCCTCACGAGGGAGAACACTGAAGCTTTCTTT	CASSLTRENTEAFF
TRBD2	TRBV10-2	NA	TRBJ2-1	TGCGCCAGCAGTGAGGGGGGGGGTGGATACAATGAGCAGTTCTTC	CASSEGGGGYNEQFF
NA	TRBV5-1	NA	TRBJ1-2	TGCGCCAGCAGCCCGGCGAGAGGGAACTATGGCTACACCTTC	CASSPARGNYGYTF
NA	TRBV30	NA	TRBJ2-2	TGTGCCTGGATTACGGGGGGCTCGTACACCGGGGAGCTGTTTTTT	CAWITGGSYTGELFF
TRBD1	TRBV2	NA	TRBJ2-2	TGTGCCAGCACCCGACAGGGAACGTCTGCCGGGGAGCTGTTTTTT	CASTRQGTSAGELFF
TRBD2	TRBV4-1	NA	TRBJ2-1	TGCGCCAGCAGCCAAGGAGTCCAGCGGGGTCGGAATGAGCAGTTCTTC	CASSQGVQRGRNEQFF
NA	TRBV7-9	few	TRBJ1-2	TGTGCCAGCAGCTTAGAGGTACCGGGGGTCTATGGCTACACCTTC	CASSLEVPGVYGYTF
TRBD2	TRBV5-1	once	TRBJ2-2	TGCGCCAGCAGCTCAGCTAGCGGGGTGGGCACCGGGGAGCTGTTTTTT	CASSSASGVGTGELFF
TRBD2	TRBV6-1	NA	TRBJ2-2	TGTGCCAGCAGTGAATGGGGGGGGAGATGGAGAAACACCGGGGAGCTGTTTTTT	CASSEWGGRWRNTGELFF
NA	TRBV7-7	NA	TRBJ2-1	TGTGCTAGCAGCTTCTCCGCCTACAATGAGCAGTTCTTC	CASSFSAYNEQFF
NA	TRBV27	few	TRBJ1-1	TGTGCCAGCAGTTGGGGAGTAACGAACACTGAAGCTTTCTTT	CASSWGVTNTEAFF
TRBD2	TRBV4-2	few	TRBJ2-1	TGTGCCAGCAGCCAAGATGGAGGAGCGGGGGGCTCAAATGAGCAGTTCTTC	CASSQDGGAGGSNEQFF
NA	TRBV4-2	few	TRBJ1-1	TGTGCCAGCAGCCAGGATCAGGAGAACACTGAAGCTTTCTTT	CASSQDQENTEAFF
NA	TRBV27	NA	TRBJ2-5	TGTGCCAGCAGTTTGGGGGCCGGACAAATACAAGAGACCCAGTACTTC	CASSLGAGQIQETQYF
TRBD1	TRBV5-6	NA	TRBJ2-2	TGTGCCAGCAGCTCGCCGGGACAGCAAACCGGGGAGCTGTTTTTT	CASSSPGQQTGELFF
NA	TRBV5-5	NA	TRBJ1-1	TGTGCCAGCAGTTGGGGGGGAGCGATGAACACTGAAGCTTTCTTT	CASSWGGAMNTEAFF
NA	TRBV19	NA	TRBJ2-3	TGTGCCAGTAGTAGTACAAATACGCAGTATTTT	CASSSTNTQYF
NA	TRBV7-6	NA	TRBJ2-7	TGTGCCAGCAGCTTAGCACAACAGGGTTACGAGCAGTACTTC	CASSLAQQGYEQYF